This T cell receptor beta chain was recorded in a study of cytomegalovirus exposure and HLA in healthy donors. As for the study in general: The roughly 130 validation repertoires, a later analysis reported, used the same platform as the approximately 670 repertoires from the first cohort. Study-wide results and limits: Reportedly, diagnosis of cytomegalovirus status by the classifier showed high specificity and sensitivity. Cytomegalovirus-associated TCR beta chains were listed, numbering around 150.

In regard to this clone: Its antigen is currently unknown.

The V gene's germline CDR1 is MGHDK and CDR2 SYGVNS. V shed 2 bases, J shed 3 bases, and the junction held 0 bases outside the gene matches. This CDR3 region has 14 residues. The assay was immunoSEQ multiplex PCR, and TCRdb's table has in-frame clones only and misses some. The table lists about 140,000 clones, about 86% of them singletons, with 7.9% in the top ten. The specimen was PBMCs. J is TRBJ2-7 and V is TRBV25-1, with 11 bases identical to TRBD1. The clonotype originates from a woman under 30 in good health and CMV-seropositive. The CDR3 region is CASSEGTGGYEQYF. The CDR3 DNA reads as TGTGCCAGCAGTGAAGGGACAGGGGGCTACGAGCAGTACTTC.